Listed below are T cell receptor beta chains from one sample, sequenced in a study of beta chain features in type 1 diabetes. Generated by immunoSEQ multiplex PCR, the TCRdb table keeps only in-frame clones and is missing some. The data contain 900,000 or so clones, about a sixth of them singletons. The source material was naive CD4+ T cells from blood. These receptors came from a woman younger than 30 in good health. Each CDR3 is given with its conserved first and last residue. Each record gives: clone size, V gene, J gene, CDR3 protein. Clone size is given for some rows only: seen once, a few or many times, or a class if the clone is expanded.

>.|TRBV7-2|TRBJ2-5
CASSRAGGRETQYF
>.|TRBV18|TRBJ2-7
CASSPTSGGFHEQYF
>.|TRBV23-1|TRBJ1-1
CASSQSGTGGNDRNTEAFF
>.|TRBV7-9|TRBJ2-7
CASSRYRGRNPYEQYF
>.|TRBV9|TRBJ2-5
CASSNHPFGETQYF
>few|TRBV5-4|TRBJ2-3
CASSLTSTDTQYF
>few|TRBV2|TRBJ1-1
CASSVVGRNTEAFF
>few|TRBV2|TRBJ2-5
CASNLEVQETQYF
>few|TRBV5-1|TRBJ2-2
CASSLGDTGELFF
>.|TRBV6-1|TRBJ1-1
CASSDPGRLNTEAFF
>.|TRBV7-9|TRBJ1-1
CASTEPGTVVLMNTEAFF
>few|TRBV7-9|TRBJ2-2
CASSMTSGKVGELFF
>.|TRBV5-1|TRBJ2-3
CASSPQGATDTQYF
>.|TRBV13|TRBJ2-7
CASSLAAGLIYEQYF
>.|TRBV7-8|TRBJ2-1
CASSGYGTREGEQFF
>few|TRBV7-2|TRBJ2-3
CASSQNLAGHADTQYF
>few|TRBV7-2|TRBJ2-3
CASSLTLGTSGYTDTQYF
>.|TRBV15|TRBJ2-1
CATSRGRGLEQFF
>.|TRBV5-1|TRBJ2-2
CASSLHPTSNAGELFF
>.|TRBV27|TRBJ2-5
CASSSKTSGSLAGKTQYF
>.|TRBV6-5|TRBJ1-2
CASSPDRAYGYTF
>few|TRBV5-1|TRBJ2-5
CASSPGLAGRQETQYF
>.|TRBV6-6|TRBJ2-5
CASSFSGSGAETQYF
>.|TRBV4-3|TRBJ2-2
CASSQDQHASGELFF
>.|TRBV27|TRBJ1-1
CASSSRDGNTEAFF
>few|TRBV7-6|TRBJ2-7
CASSSLVGGGRYEQYF
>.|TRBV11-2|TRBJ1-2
CASSSDPSGGYTF
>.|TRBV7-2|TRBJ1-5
CASSFSGGNQPQHF
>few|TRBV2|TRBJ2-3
CASSPRLTSTDTQYF
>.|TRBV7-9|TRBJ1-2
CASSSFSTGRFGYTF
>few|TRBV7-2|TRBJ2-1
CASSPRTSGRVSYNEQFF
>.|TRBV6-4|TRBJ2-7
CASSALIQGPCSYEQYF
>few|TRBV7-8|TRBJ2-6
CASSRLLYRTNSGANVLTF
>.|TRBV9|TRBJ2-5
CASSVGPGQLYEQYF
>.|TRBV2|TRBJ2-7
CASTDSSYEQYF
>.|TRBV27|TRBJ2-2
CASSLGTGRTNTGELFF
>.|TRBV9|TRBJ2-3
CASSVGREAGTDTQYF
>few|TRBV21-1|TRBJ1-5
CASSKIGDPQHF
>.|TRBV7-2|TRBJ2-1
CASTQAAVYHEQFF
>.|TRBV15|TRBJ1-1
CATSGTRLGTEAFF
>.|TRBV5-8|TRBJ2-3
CASRRQGLSTDTQYF
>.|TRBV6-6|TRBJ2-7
CASSHPQAREQYF
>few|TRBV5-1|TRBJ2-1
CASSLAPGSSYNEQFF
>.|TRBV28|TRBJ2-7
CASSSGYEQYF
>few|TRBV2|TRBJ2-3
CANLADRDYPTDTQYF
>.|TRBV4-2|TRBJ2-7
CASSQAWGETYEQYF
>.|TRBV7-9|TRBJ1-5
CASSLAGFDQPQHF
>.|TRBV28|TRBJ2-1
CASSSSRGRAWVNEQFF
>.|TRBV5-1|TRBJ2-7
CASSLGDGYGSSYEQYF
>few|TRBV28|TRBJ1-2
CASSQPRGIWYYGYTF
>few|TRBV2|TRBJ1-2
CASGVWGNYGYTF
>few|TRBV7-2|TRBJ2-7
CASSLTSGRSYEQYF
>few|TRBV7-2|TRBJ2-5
CASSLPAETQYF
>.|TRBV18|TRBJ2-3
CASSPPNTDTQYF
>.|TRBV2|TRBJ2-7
CASNQGYEQYF
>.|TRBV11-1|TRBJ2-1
CASSLAGQGWVKEQFF
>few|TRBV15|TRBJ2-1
CATSRGGLVESSYNEQFF
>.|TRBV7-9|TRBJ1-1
CASSFLVYTEAFF
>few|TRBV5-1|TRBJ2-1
CASSPGLAGGPGGNEQFF
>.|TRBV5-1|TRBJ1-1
CASSLGSAEAFF